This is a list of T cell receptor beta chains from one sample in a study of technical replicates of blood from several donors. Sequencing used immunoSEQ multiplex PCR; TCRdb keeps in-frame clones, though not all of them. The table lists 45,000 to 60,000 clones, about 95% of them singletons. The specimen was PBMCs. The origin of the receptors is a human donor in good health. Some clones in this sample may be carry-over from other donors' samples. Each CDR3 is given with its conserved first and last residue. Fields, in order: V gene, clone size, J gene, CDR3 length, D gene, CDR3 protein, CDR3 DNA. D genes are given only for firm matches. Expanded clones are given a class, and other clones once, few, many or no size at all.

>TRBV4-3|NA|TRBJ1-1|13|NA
CASSQDLRTEAFF
TGCGCCAGCAGCCAAGATTTGCGGACTGAAGCTTTCTTT
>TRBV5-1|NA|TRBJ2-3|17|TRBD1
CASSLAPGQGVQDTQYF
TGCGCCAGCAGCTTGGCCCCGGGACAGGGTGTTCAAGATACGCAGTATTTT
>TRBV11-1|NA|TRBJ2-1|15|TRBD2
CASSSGLAGGLGQFF
TGTGCCAGCAGCTCCGGACTAGCGGGGGGTCTCGGGCAGTTCTTC
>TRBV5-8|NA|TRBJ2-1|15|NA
CASSLARTTYNEQFF
TGTGCCAGCAGCTTGGCTAGGACTACGTACAATGAGCAGTTCTTC
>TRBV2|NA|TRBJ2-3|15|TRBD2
CASSEWLAGRDTQYF
TGTGCCAGCAGTGAATGGCTAGCGGGGAGAGATACGCAGTATTTT
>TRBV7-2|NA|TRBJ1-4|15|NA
CASSLAPGSNEKLFF
TGTGCCAGCAGCTTAGCCCCAGGGTCTAATGAAAAACTGTTTTTT
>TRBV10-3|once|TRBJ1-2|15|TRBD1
CAIRGTVTTNYGYTF
TGTGCCATCAGAGGGACAGTAACCACTAACTATGGCTACACCTTC
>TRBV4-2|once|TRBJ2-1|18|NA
CASSQDRYGASEYNEQFF
TGTGCCAGCAGCCAAGATCGGTACGGAGCTTCCGAATACAATGAGCAGTTCTTC
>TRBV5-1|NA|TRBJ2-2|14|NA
CASSGDTFTGELFF
TGCGCCAGCAGCGGGGACACTTTCACCGGGGAGCTGTTTTTT
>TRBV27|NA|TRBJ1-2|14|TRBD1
CASSSDRGSNGYTF
TGTGCCAGCAGTTCCGACAGGGGGTCTAATGGCTACACCTTC
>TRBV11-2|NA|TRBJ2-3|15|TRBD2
CASSPLAGGMDTQYF
TGTGCCAGCAGTCCACTAGCGGGAGGAATGGATACGCAGTATTTT
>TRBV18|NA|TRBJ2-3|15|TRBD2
CASSPPSGGANTQYF
TGTGCCAGCTCACCACCGAGCGGGGGGGCGAATACGCAGTATTTT
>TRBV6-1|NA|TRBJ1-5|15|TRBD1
CASREPGQVNQPQHF
TGTGCCAGCAGGGAACCGGGACAGGTCAATCAGCCCCAGCATTTT
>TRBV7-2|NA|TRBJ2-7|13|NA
CASSFRQYYEQYF
TGTGCCAGCAGCTTTCGGCAGTACTACGAACAGTACTTC
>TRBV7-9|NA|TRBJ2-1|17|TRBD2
CASSSSAGGPFGNEQFF
TGTGCCAGCAGTTCCTCAGCGGGGGGGCCGTTCGGCAATGAGCAGTTCTTC
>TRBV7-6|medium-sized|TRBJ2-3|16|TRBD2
CASSLGAGGWTDTQYF
TGTGCCAGCAGCTTAGGAGCGGGGGGGTGGACAGATACGCAGTATTTT
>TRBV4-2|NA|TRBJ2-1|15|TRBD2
CASSQGGLAGYEQFF
TGTGCCAGCAGCCAAGGTGGGCTAGCGGGGTATGAGCAGTTCTTC
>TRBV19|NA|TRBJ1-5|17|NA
CASRGGAGPNSNQPQHF
TGTGCCAGTCGGGGGGGGGCAGGGCCGAATAGCAATCAGCCCCAGCATTTT
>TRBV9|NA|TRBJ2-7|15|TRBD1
CASSPSGTATYEQYF
TGTGCCAGCAGCCCCTCGGGGACAGCAACCTACGAGCAGTACTTC
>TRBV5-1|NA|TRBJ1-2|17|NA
CASGEDRTSGDLYGYTF
TGCGCCAGCGGGGAGGACCGGACCTCCGGGGACCTCTATGGCTACACCTTC